One and the same sample provided the 20 T cell receptor beta chains below, sequenced in a study of blood T cells in healthy people across ages. Sample-barcoded 5' priming and a J-beta primer mix drove a second PCR of roughly 7 to 11 cycles. Each CDR3 protein is one row after TCRdb ran MiXCR on the 5' RACE reads. The profile covers 1.5 million to 2 million distinct CDR3 sequences, with roughly 27% appearing a single time and about 7.7% taken by the ten largest. Sample: blood. These receptors all stem from a woman aged 25-40 years in good health.

There are a few counts of this clonotype. The chain has TRBV6-2 or TRBV6-3 and TRBJ2-1; 14 bases align to TRBD2. This CDR3 is built from 18 residues. CDR1 is MNHEY, CDR2 SVGEGT, per germline. V was clipped by 2 bases and J by 7 bases; unmatched bases: 10. CDR3 sequence (DNA): TGTGCCAGCAGTTACCCTCTGACTAGCGGGAGGGCCAGGAATGAGCAGTTCTTC. Residues: CASSYPLTSGRARNEQFF.

V gene TRBV30 combines with J gene TRBJ2-1, with 7 bases lining up with TRBD2. The germline V gene has CDR1 GTSNPN and CDR2 SVGIG (reference sequence). This CDR3 is 13 amino acids long. Trimming cost V 8 bases and J 9 bases; bases outside gene matches: 13. DNA of the CDR3: TGTGCCAGGAAGCGAGCGGGGCTCGGTGAGCAGTTCTTC. It codes for CARKRAGLGEQFF.

The chain uses TRBV12-3 or TRBV12-4 and TRBJ1-3; D gene ambiguous. V was shortened by 1 base and J by 0 bases, with 7 bases between the two germline ends. This CDR3 is built from 15 residues. As DNA, the CDR3 is TGTGCCAGCAGTTTAGGGATGCCCTCTGGAAACACCATATATTTT. Its protein product is CASSLGMPSGNTIYF.

This clonotype was recorded only once. The chain carries TRBV5-1 and TRBJ2-3, with 7 positions matching TRBD1. CDR1 is SGHRS and CDR2 is YFSETQ in the germline V gene. The CDR3 runs to 17 residues. J was trimmed by 4 bases and V by 3 bases; bases with no gene match: 14. This CDR3 reads CASSWGTGAPGADTQYF. The CDR3 nucleotides are TGCGCCAGCAGCTGGGGAACAGGGGCCCCCGGGGCAGATACGCAGTATTTT.

This clonotype was counted at least ten times. The V call is TRBV29-1, the J call TRBJ2-1, with D uncertain. Germline CDR1 and CDR2: SQVTM and ANQGSEA. The ends were cut back, 7 bases at V and 9 bases at J, with 16 bases in the middle. The CDR3 runs 12 residues. This chain's CDR3 is CSALPGFAEQFF. DNA of the CDR3: TGCAGCGCCCTACCTGGGTTCGCTGAGCAGTTCTTC.

The chain couples TRBV28 to TRBJ2-3; TRBD1 might be the D (5 bases). The CDR3 runs 11 residues. Germline CDR1 reads MDHEN; CDR2 reads SYDVKM. Trimming took off 7 bases at V and 5 bases at J, with 7 bases between the two ends. This CDR3 is CASTQGDTQYF. The CDR3 region has the DNA TGTGCCAGCACCCAGGGAGATACGCAGTATTTT.

The sample holds a few counts of this clonotype. V usage is TRBV5-6 and J usage is TRBJ2-7, with 9 bases fitting TRBD1. The CDR3 runs to 17 residues. V was pared by 3 bases and J by 4 bases, with 14 bases of the junction left unmatched. Germline lookup yields CDR1 SGHDT and CDR2 YYEEEE. The CDR3 is CASSYGTGSSAYYEQYF. DNA of the CDR3: TGTGCCAGCAGCTACGGGACAGGGAGTTCCGCTTATTACGAGCAGTACTTC.

The J gene is TRBJ1-5, the V gene TRBV5-1, with 7 bases identical to TRBD1. The CDR3 length is 16 residues. Trimming took 4 bases from V and 0 from J; bases not matched to a gene: 7. Germline V CDR1 and CDR2: SGHRS, YFSETQ. In DNA form, the CDR3 reads TGCGCCAGCAGCCCAAACAGGGGAGCTAGCAATCAGCCCCAGCATTTT. Amino acids: CASSPNRGASNQPQHF.

This chain connects TRBV13 to TRBJ2-1, with D tentatively TRBD2 (5 bases). CDR3 size: 11 residues. The germline CDR1 and CDR2 sequences are PRHDT and FYEKMQ (reference sequence). Trimming stripped 8 bases from V and 7 bases from J, with 9 bases between. This CDR3 is CASGTGNEQFF. DNA of the CDR3: TGTGCCAGCGGTACGGGGAATGAGCAGTTCTTC.

The J gene is TRBJ1-1, the V gene TRBV6-2 or TRBV6-3; no clear D. Germline V gene sequence: CDR1 MNHEY, CDR2 SVGEGT. The CDR3 consists of 9 residues. Trimming took off 11 bases at V and 3 bases at J, with 4 bases between the two ends. The CDR3 DNA is TGTGCCGGCTACACTGAAGCTTTCTTT. Translating gives CAGYTEAFF.

The chain joins TRBV29-1 to TRBJ2-2; D gene uncertain. The germline gives CDR1 SQVTM, CDR2 ANQGSEA. The ends were cut back, 7 bases at V and 4 bases at J, with 10 bases in the middle. This CDR3 has 12 amino acids. CDR3 nucleotide sequence: TGCAGCGCGTACGTGTCCACCGGGGAGCTGTTTTTT. The encoded protein is CSAYVSTGELFF.

This rearrangement joins TRBV28 to TRBJ2-3, with 11 positions matching TRBD1. Germline V CDR1 and CDR2: MDHEN, SYDVKM. The CDR3 is made up of 16 amino acids. J gave up 2 bases and V 4 bases, and 5 bases lay outside the gene matches. The CDR3 sequence is CASSWTGGGSTDTQYF. The CDR3 bases are TGTGCCAGCAGTTGGACAGGGGGCGGGTCCACAGATACGCAGTATTTT.

This clonotype was detected only a few times. The gene calls are TRBV5-1 and TRBJ2-5, with D possibly matching TRBD1 (5 bases). The length of the CDR3 is 15 residues. CDR1 and CDR2 (germline): SGHRS, YFSETQ. Trimming shortened V by 0 bases and J by 3 bases, and 12 bases separated the two germline ends. The CDR3 coding sequence is TGCGCCAGCAGCTTGGCGGCAGGGAAAGAAGAGACCCAGTACTTC. Translated: CASSLAAGKEETQYF.

This clonotype appeared many times. The chain joins TRBV15 to TRBJ2-1; D is ambiguous. CDR3 length equals 13 residues. Trimming pared 4 bases from V and 8 bases from J, leaving 12 bases between. Germline V gene data show CDR1 as LNHNV and CDR2 as YYDKDF (reference sequence). As DNA, the CDR3 is TGTGCCACCAGCATATATCTTGAGGATGAGCAGTTCTTC. This codes for CATSIYLEDEQFF.

The genes are TRBV9 and TRBJ1-2, with D possibly TRBD1 on 5 matching bases. Trimming left V 0 bases short and J 7 bases short, with 16 bases between. Per the germline V gene, CDR1 is SGDLS and CDR2 is YYNGEE. The CDR3 runs to 15 residues. The DNA for the CDR3 is TGTGCCAGCAGCGTAGATGCAGGGTCCGACTGTGGCTACACCTTC. This gives the protein CASSVDAGSDCGYTF.

This clonotype turned up a few times. V gene TRBV6-2 or TRBV6-3 combines with J gene TRBJ2-1; D unclear. Deletions cut 6 bases from V and 0 bases from J, with 15 bases between. The CDR3 contains 16 residues. CDR1 and CDR2 from the germline V gene are MNHEY and SVGEGT. The CDR3: CASSALGGRSYNEQFF. The CDR3, as DNA: TGTGCCAGCAGCGCCTTGGGCGGCCGCTCCTACAATGAGCAGTTCTTC.

The genes are TRBV5-6 and TRBJ2-6; D gene ambiguous. Germline V gene data show CDR1 as SGHDT and CDR2 as YYEEEE. V was shortened by 1 base and J by 0 bases, with 11 bases between the two germline ends. The CDR3 totals 17 residues. The CDR3 DNA follows: TGTGCCAGCAGCTTGAGTAAGGCACTCTCTGGGGCCAACGTCCTGACTTTC. It codes for CASSLSKALSGANVLTF.

The gene calls are TRBV29-1 and TRBJ2-3; 8 nucleotides align to TRBD1. Per the germline V gene, CDR1 is SQVTM and CDR2 is ANQGSEA. J gave up 3 bases and V 3 bases, and 5 bases lay outside the gene matches. The CDR3 extends over 14 amino acids. The CDR3 coding sequence is TGCAGCGTTGACCAGGGGGCAAAAACAGATACGCAGTATTTT. It codes for CSVDQGAKTDTQYF.

The rearrangement joins TRBV7-2 to TRBJ2-1; TRBD2 matches 7 bases. This CDR3 has 16 amino acids. V was pared by 5 bases and J by 5 bases, with 12 bases of the junction left unmatched. Germline-derived CDR1 and CDR2 are SGHTA and FQGNSA. This CDR3 is CASSTLKLAVNNEQFF. CDR3 sequence (DNA): TGTGCCAGCAGCACACTTAAGCTAGCGGTCAACAATGAGCAGTTCTTC.

This rearrangement joins TRBV5-1 to TRBJ2-3, with 7 bases aligning to TRBD2. Trimming took 4 bases from V and 4 from J; bases not matched to a gene: 6. This CDR3 has 14 amino acids. From germline, CDR1 is SGHRS and CDR2 YFSETQ. CDR3 amino acids: CASSSGVLPDTQYF. The CDR3 region has the DNA TGCGCCAGCAGCAGCGGGGTACTGCCAGATACGCAGTATTTT.